This T cell receptor (beta chain) emerged from a study of CD8 T cells in ankylosing spondylitis. Study-wide results and caveats: Matched ankylosing spondylitis synovial fluid reportedly showed significant enrichment of disease-linked clones. A motif of eight highly homologous TCR beta variants was seen as apparently characteristic of ankylosing spondylitis blood.

The CDR3 is 14 residues long. Germline V gene sequence: CDR1 SGHTA, CDR2 FQGNSA. V was trimmed by 4 bases and J by 4 bases, leaving 12 bases between them. 5'-RACE, quantitative and with molecular barcodes, yielded the TCR beta libraries. MiXCR, run by TCRdb on the 5' RACE reads, gives a single entry per CDR3 protein. The data show approximately 210,000 distinct CDR3 sequences, around 13% seen once. Concerning this clonotype: Its cognate antigen is unknown.

The sequenced sample was blood, either unsorted or a sorted T cell fraction (not recorded which). The receptor was isolated from a male donor with ankylosing spondylitis or in good health (not recorded which). The J gene is TRBJ2-3, the V gene TRBV7-2; TRBD2 is a possible D gene (6 bases). CDR3 nucleotides: TGTGCCAGCAGCTATCGACTAGGGGCAGATACGCAGTATTTT. This gives the protein CASSYRLGADTQYF.